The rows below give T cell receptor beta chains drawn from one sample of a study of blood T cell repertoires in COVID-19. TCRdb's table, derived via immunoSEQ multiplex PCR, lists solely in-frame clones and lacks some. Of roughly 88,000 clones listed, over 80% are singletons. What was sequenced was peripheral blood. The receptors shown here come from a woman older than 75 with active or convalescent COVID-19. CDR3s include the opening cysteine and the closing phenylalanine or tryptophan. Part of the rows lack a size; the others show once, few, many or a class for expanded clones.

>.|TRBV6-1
CASSELSGRADNLNEQFF
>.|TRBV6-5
CASRPGQGAEEQYF
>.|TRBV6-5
CASSRQGGSGGYTF
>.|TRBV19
CASSMGPDDNQPQHF
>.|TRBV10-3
CAISESRTGIETQYF
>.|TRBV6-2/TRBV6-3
CASSYRGAPGGYTF
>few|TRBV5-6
CASSGLAGLSDTQYF
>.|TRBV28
CASSSTGSIAEAFF
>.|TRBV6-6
CASQGSRGTDTQYF
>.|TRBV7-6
CASSRLEGQGLYEQYF
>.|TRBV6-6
CASSYEDRGPYEQYF
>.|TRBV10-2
CASSYLAGNNYNEQFF
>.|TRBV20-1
CSASLGYTF
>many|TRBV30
CAWRIPRTSGGWEQFF
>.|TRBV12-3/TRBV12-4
CASSLVRQPQHF
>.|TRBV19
CASSTRDRAYGYTF
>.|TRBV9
CASSPQTGGYEQYF
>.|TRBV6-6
CASSYGAGGDTQYF
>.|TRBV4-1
CASSQVLRYGYTF
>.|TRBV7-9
CASGTAGYEQYF
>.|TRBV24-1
CATSEPAGTGKETQYF
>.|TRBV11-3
CASSLSGGSNEAFF
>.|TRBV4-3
CASSPPTSGGADTGELFF
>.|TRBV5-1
CASSSPGSGSNSPLHF
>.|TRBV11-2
CASSPAQETQYF
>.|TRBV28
CASSGRTSGSYNEQFF